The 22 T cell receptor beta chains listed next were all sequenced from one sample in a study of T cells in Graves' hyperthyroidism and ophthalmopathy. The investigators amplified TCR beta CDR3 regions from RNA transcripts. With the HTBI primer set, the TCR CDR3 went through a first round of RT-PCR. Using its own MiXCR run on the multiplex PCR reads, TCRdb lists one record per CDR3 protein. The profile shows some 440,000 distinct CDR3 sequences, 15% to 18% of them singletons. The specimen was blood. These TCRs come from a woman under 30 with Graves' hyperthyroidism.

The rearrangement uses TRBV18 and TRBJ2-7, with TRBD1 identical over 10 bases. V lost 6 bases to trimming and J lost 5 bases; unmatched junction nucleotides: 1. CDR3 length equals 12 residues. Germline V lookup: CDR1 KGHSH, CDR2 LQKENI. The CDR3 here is CASSGTGDEQYF. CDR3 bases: TGTGCCAGCTCTGGGACAGGGGACGAGCAGTACTTC. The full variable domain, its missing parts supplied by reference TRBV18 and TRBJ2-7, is NAGVMQNPRHLVRRRGQEARLRCSPMKGHSHVYWYRQLPEEGLKFMVYLQKENIIDESGMPKERFSAEFPKEGPSILRIQQVVRGDSAAYFCASSGTGDEQYFGPGTRLTVT.

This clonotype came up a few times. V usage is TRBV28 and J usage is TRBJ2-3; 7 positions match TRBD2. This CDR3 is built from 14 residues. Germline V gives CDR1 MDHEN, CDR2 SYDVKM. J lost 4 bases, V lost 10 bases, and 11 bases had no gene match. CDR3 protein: CATRPAGLSDTQYF. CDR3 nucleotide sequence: TGTGCCACCCGCCCAGCGGGACTATCAGATACGCAGTATTTT.

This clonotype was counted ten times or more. The CDR3 sequence is CASSPRTGPRQPQHF. The CDR3 nucleotides are TGTGCCAGCAGTCCCCGGACGGGGCCCCGTCAGCCCCAGCATTTT. The chain links TRBV27 to TRBJ1-5; weak D call: TRBD1 (5 bases). The CDR3 consists of 15 residues. The germline gives CDR1 MNHEY, CDR2 SMNVEV (reference sequence). V was clipped by 5 bases and J by 6 bases, with 17 bases between them.

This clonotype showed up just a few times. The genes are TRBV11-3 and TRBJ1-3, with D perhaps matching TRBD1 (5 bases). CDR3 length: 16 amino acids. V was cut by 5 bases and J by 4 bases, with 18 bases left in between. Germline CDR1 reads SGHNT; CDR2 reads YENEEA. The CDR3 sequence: CASSPSAGTWGNTIYF. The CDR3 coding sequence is TGTGCCAGCAGCCCCTCCGCAGGGACTTGGGGAAACACCATATATTTT.

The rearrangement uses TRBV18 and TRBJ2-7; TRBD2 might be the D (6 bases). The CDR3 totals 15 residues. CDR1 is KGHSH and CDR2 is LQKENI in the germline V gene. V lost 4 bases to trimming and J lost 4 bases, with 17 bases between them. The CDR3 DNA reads TGTGCCAGCTCACTGGAGGGTGGTCTGTCATACGAGCAGTACTTC. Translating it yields CASSLEGGLSYEQYF.

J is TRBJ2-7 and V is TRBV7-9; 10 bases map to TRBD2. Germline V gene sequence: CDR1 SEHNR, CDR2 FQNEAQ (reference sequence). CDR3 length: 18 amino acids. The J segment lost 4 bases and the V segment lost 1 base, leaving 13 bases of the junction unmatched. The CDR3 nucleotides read TGTGCCAGCAGCTTAGAGGCCCCCGGGGCTAGCGGGAGTTACGAGCAGTACTTC. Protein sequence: CASSLEAPGASGSYEQYF.

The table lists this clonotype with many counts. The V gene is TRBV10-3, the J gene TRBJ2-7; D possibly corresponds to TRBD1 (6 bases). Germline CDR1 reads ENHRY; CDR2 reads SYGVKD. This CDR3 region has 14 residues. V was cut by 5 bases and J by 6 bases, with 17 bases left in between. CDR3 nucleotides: TGTGCCATCAGTAAGGGAAAACCACAGGGCGAGCAGTACTTC. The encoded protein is CAISKGKPQGEQYF.

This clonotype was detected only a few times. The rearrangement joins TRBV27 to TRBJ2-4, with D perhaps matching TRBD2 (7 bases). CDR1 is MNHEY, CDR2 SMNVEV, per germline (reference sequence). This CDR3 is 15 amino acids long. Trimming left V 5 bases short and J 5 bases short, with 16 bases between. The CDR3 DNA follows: TGTGCCAGCAGTGGGGCGGGGGAGGGGGAAAACATTCAGTACTTC. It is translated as CASSGAGEGENIQYF.

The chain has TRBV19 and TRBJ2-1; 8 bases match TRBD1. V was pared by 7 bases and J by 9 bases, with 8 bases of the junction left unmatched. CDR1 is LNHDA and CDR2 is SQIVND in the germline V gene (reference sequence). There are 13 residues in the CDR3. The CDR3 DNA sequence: TGTGCCAGTAACCATAGACAGGGGATTGAGCAGTTCTTC. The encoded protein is CASNHRQGIEQFF.

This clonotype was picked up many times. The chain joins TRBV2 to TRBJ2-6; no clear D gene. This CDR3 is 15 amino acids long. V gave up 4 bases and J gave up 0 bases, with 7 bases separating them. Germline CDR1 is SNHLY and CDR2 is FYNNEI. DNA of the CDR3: TGTGCCAGCAGTGGCGCCTCCTCTGGGGCCAACGTCCTGACTTTC. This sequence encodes CASSGASSGANVLTF.

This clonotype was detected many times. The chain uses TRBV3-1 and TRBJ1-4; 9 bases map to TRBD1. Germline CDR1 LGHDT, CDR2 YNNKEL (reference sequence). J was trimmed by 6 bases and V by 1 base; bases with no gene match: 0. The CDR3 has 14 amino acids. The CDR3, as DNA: TGTGCCAGCAGCCAAGGACAGGGGGATGAAAAACTGTTTTTT. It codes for CASSQGQGDEKLFF.

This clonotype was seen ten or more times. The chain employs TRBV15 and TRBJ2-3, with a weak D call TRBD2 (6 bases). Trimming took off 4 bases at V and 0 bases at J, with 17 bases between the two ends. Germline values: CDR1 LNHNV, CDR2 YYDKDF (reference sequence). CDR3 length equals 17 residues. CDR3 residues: CATSMIGRFYSTDTQYF. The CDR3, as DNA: TGTGCCACCAGCATGATCGGGAGATTCTATAGCACAGATACGCAGTATTTT.

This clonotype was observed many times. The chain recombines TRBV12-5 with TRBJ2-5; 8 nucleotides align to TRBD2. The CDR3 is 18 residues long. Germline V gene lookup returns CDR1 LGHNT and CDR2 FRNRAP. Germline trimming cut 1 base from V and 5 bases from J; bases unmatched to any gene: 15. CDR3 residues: CASGLGRGSGSPRETQYF. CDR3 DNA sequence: TGTGCTAGTGGTTTGGGACGAGGGAGCGGGAGCCCAAGGGAGACCCAGTACTTC. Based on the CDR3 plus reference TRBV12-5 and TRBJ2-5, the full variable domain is DARVTQTPRHKVTEMGQEVTMRCQPILGHNTVFWYRQTMMQGLELLAYFRNRAPLDDSGMPKDRFSAEMPDATLATLKIQPSEPRDSAVYFCASGLGRGSGSPRETQYFGPGTRLLVL.

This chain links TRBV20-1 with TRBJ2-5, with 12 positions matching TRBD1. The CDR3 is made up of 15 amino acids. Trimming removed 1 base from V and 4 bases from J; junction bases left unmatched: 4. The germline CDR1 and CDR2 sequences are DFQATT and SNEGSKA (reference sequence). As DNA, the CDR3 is TGCAGTGCTAGAGCCGGGACAGGGGGCCGAGAGACCCAGTACTTC. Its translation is CSARAGTGGRETQYF.

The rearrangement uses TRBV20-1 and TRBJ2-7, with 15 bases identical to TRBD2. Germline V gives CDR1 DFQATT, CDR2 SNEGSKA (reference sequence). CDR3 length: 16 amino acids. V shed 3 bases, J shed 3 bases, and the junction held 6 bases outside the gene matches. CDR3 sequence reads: CSARKRTSGRDYEQYF. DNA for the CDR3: TGCAGTGCTAGGAAGCGGACTAGCGGGAGGGACTACGAGCAGTACTTC.

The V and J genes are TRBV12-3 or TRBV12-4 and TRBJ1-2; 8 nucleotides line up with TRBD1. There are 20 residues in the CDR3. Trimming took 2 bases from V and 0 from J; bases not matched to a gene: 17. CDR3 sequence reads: CASSLPLGQAGVQANYGYTF. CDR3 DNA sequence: TGTGCCAGCAGTTTACCCTTGGGACAGGCTGGGGTCCAAGCTAACTATGGCTACACCTTC.

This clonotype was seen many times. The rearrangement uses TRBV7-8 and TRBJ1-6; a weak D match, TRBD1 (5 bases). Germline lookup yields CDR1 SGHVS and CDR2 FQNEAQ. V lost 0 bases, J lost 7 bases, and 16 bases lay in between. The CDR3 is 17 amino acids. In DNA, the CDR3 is TGTGCCAGCAGCTTAGCAATAGACAGCTCGGGGAATTCACCCCTCCACTTT. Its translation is CASSLAIDSSGNSPLHF.

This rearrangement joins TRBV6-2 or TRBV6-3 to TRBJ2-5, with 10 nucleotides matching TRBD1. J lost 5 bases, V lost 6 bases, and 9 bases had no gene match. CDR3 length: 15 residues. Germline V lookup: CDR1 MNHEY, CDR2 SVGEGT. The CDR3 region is CASRWDRGETETQYF. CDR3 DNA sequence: TGTGCCAGCAGGTGGGACAGGGGAGAAACGGAGACCCAGTACTTC.

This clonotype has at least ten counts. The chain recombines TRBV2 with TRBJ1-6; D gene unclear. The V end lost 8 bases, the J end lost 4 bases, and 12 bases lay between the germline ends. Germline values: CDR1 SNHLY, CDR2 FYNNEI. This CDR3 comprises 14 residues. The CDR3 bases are TGTGCCAGCGGATTAGGGAGTTATAATTCACCCCTCCACTTT. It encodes CASGLGSYNSPLHF.

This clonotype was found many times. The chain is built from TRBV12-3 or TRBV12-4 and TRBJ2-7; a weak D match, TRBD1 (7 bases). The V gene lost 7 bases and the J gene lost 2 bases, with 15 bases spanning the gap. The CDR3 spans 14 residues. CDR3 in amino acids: CASTRGTETYEQYF. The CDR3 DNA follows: TGTGCCAGCACTCGGGGGACAGAAACCTACGAGCAGTACTTC.

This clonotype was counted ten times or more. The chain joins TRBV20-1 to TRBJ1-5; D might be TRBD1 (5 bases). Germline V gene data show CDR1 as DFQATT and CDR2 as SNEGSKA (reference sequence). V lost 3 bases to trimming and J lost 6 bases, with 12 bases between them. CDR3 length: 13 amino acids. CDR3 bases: TGCAGTGCTAGCGCAGGCAGGGCTCAGCCCCAGCATTTT. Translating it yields CSASAGRAQPQHF.

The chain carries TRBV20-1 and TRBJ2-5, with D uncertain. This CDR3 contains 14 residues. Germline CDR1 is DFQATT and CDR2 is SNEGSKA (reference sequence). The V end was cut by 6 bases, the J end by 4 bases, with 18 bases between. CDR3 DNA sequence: TGCAGTGCAAATATGGGCCCCGAGCGAGAGACCCAGTACTTC. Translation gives CSANMGPERETQYF.